The source of this TCR beta chain is a study of technical replicates of blood from a few donors. Sequenced by immunoSEQ multiplex PCR; TCRdb stores in-frame clones only, minus some. The sample includes 55,000 to 75,000 clones, 80% to 95% of them seen just once. Sequencing used T cells isolated from PBMCs. This clonotype originated in a human donor in good health.

In DNA form, the CDR3 reads TGTGCCATCAGTGAGTCGACTAGCGGTAGCACAGATACGCAGTATTTT. Translated: CAISESTSGSTDTQYF. The chain is built from TRBV10-3 and TRBJ2-3; 9 bases match TRBD2. CDR3 length: 16 residues. Germline loops: CDR1 ENHRY, CDR2 SYGVKD. The V gene end was trimmed by 0 bases and the J gene end by 0 bases; junction bases not matched to a gene: 1.